These 2 T cell receptor beta chains came from one sample sequenced in a study of shared clonotypes between healthy human individuals. Libraries were prepared by immunoSEQ multiplex PCR; TCRdb keeps only in-frame clonotypes and omits some of them. The data contain some 2 million clones, roughly 96% of them singletons. Sequences were obtained from naive CD4+ T cells sorted from blood. As for subset: CD45RA+ positively selected. The receptors stem from a man younger than 30 in good health.

The genes are TRBV10-2 and TRBJ1-1; 7 nucleotides agree with TRBD1. Germline V gene lookup returns CDR1 WSHSY and CDR2 SAAADI. The CDR3 sequence is 15 residues long. V lost 8 bases, J lost 2 bases, and 11 bases stayed unmatched. CDR3 loop: CASGDPGTENTEAFF. The CDR3 DNA follows: TGCGCCAGCGGGGATCCCGGGACAGAAAACACTGAAGCTTTCTTT.

The V gene is TRBV18, the J gene TRBJ1-5; tentative D call: TRBD1 (6 bases). CDR3 length: 13 residues. Trimming left V 6 bases short and J 6 bases short, with 12 bases between. CDR1 KGHSH and CDR2 LQKENI come from the germline V gene. The CDR3 sequence is CASSTGGAQPQHF. The CDR3, as DNA: TGTGCCAGCTCCACGGGGGGGGCTCAGCCCCAGCATTTT.